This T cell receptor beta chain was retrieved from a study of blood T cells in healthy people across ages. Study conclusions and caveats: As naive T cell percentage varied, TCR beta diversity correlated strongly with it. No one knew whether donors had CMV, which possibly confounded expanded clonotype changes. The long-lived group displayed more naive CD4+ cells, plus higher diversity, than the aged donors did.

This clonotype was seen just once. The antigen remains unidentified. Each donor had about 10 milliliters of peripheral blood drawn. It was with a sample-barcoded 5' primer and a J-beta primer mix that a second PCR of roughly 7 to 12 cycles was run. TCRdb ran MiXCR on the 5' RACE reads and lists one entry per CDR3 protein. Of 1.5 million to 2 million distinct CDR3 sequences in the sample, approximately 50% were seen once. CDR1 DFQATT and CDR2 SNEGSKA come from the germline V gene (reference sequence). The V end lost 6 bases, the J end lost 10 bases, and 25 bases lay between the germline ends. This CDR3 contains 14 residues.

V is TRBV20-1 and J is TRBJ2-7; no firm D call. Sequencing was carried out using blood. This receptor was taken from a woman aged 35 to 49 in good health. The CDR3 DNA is TGCAGTGCAGACTCCACGGTGTCCCAAGAGGCCCAGTACTTC. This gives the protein CSADSTVSQEAQYF.